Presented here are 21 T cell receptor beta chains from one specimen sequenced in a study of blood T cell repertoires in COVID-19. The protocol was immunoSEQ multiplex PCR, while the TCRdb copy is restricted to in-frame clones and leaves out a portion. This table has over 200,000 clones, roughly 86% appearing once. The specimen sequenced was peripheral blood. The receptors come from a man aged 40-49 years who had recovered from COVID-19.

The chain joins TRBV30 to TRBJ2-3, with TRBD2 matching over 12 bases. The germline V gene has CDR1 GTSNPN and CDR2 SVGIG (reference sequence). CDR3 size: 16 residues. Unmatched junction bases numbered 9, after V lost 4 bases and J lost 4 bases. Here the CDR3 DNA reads TGTGCCTGGACCCTCCTGACTAGCGGGAGCGCAGATACGCAGTATTTT. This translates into CAWTLLTSGSADTQYF.

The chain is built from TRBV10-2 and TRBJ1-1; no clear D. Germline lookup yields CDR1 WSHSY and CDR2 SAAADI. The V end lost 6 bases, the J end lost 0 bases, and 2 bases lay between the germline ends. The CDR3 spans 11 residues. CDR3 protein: CASSMNTEAFF. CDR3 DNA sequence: TGCGCCAGCAGCATGAACACTGAAGCTTTCTTT.

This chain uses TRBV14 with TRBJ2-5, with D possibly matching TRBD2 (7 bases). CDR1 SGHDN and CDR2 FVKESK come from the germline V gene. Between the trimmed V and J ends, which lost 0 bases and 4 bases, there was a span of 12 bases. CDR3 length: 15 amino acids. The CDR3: CASSQEYGGRETQYF. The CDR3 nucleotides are TGTGCCAGCAGCCAAGAATACGGGGGGCGAGAGACCCAGTACTTC.

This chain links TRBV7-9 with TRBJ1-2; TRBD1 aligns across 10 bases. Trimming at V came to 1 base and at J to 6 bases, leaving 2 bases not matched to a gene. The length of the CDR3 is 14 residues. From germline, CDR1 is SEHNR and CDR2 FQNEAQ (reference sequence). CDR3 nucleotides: TGTGCCAGCAGCTTAGGGACAGGGGGACATGGCTACACCTTC. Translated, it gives CASSLGTGGHGYTF.

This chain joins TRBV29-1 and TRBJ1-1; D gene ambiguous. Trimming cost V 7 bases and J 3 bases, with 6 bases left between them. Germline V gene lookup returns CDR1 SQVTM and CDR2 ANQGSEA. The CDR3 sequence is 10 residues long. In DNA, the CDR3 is TGCAGCGGGGAGGACACTGAAGCTTTCTTT. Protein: CSGEDTEAFF.

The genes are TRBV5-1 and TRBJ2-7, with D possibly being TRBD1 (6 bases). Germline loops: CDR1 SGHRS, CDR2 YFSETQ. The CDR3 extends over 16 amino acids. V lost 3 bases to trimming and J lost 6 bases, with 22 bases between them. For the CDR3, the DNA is TGCGCCAGCAGCTCACCTCTGGGGGCTAGGCTTGGCGAGCAGTACTTC. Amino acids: CASSSPLGARLGEQYF.

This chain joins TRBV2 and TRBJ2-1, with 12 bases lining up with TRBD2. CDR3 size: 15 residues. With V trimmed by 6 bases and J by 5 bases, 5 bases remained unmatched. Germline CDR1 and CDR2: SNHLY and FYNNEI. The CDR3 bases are TGTGCCAGCAGCGTGACTAGCGGGGGAAACAATGAGCAGTTCTTC. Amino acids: CASSVTSGGNNEQFF.

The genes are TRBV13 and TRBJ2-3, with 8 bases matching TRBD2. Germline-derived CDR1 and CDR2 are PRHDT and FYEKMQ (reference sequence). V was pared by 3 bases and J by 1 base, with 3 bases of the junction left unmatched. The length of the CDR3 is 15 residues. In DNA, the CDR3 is TGTGCCAGCAGCTTCGGTAGCGGGGGCACAGATACGCAGTATTTT. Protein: CASSFGSGGTDTQYF.

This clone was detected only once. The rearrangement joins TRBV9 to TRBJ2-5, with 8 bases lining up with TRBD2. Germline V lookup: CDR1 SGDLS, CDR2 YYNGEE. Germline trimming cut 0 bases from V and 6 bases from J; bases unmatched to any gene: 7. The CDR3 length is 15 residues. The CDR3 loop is CASSVGDGGAKTQYF. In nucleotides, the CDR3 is TGTGCCAGCAGCGTAGGGGACGGGGGGGCGAAGACCCAGTACTTC.

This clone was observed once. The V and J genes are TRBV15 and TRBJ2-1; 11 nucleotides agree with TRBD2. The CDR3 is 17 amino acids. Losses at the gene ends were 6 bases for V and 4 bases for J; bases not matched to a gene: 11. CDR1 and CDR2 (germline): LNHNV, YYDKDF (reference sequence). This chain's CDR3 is CATRGLAGNSAYNEQFF. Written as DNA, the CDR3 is TGTGCCACCAGAGGACTAGCGGGCAACAGTGCTTACAATGAGCAGTTCTTC.

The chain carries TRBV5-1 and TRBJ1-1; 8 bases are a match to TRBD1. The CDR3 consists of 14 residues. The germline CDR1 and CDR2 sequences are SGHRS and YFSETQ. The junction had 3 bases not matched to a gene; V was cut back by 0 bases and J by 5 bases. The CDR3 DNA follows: TGCGCCAGCAGCTTGGCGACAGGGGTAACTGAAGCTTTCTTT. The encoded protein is CASSLATGVTEAFF.

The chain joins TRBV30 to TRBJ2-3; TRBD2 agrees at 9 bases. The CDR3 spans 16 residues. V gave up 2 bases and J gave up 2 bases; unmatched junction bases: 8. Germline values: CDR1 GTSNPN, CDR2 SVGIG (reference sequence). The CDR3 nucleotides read TGTGCCTGGAGTAGGGGTGGCGGGAGGGACACAGATACGCAGTATTTT. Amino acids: CAWSRGGGRDTDTQYF.

The CDR3, as DNA: TGTGCCAGCAGCGTAGTAGTATCGGGGGAGGCTTTCTTT. Its translation is CASSVVVSGEAFF. V usage is TRBV9 and J usage is TRBJ1-1; possible D gene TRBD1, 5 bases. Trimming stripped 0 bases from V and 11 bases from J, with 14 bases between. Germline loops: CDR1 SGDLS, CDR2 YYNGEE. There are 13 residues in the CDR3.

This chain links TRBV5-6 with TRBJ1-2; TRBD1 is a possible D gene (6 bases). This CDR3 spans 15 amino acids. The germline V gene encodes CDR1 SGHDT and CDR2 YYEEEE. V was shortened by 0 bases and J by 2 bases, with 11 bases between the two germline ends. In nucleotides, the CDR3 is TGTGCCAGCAGCTTGGCCACAGGGATCAACTATGGCTACACCTTC. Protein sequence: CASSLATGINYGYTF.

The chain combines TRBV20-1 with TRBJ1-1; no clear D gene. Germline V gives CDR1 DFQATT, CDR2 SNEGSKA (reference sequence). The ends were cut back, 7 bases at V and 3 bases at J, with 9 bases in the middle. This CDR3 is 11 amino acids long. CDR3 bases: TGCAGTGTATGGCGGTACACTGAAGCTTTCTTT. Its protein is CSVWRYTEAFF.

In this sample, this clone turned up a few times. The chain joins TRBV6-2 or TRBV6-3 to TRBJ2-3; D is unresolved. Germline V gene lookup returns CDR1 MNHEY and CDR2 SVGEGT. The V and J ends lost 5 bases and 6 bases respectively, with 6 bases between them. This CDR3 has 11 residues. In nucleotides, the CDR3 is TGTGCCAGCAGTCATAGCGATACGCAGTATTTT. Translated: CASSHSDTQYF.

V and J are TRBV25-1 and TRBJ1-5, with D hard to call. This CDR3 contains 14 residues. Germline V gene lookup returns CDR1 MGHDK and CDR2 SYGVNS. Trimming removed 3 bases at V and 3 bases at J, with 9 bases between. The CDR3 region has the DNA TGTGCCAGCAGTGAGGCAGGCCCCAATCAGCCCCAGCATTTT. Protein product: CASSEAGPNQPQHF.

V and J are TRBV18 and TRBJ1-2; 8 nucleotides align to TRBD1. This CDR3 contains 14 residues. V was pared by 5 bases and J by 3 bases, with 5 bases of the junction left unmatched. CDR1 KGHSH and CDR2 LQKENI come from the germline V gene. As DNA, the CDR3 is TGTGCCAGCTCAACGACAGGGGCGGACTATGGCTACACCTTC. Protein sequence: CASSTTGADYGYTF.

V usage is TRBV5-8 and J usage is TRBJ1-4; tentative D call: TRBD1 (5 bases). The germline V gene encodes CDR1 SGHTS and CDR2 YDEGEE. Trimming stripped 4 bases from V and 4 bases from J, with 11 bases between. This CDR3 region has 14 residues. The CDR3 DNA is TGTGCCAGCAGCGGGGCGACAAATAATGAAAAACTGTTTTTT. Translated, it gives CASSGATNNEKLFF.

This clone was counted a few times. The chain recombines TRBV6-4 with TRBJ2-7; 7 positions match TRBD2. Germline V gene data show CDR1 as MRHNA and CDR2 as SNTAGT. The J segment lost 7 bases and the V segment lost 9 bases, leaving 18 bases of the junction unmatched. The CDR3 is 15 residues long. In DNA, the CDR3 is TGTGCCAGTAACGGCGCGGGAGCTCCGTTTAAGGAGCAGTACTTC. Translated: CASNGAGAPFKEQYF.

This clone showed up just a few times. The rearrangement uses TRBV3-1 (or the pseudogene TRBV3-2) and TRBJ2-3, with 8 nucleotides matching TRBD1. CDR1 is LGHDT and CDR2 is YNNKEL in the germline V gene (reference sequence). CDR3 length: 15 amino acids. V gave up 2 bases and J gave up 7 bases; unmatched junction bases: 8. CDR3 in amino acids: CASSQNGQGSNTQYF. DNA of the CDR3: TGTGCCAGCAGCCAAAACGGACAGGGTAGCAATACGCAGTATTTT.